This TCR beta chain was recorded in a study of blood T cell repertoires in COVID-19. Study summary: T cells, B-cell-depleted T cells, or PBMCs supplied cDNA or gDNA.

V shed 4 bases and J 7 bases; nucleotides not matched to a gene: 12. Germline V gene data show CDR1 as SGHRS and CDR2 as YFSETQ. This CDR3 is built from 16 residues. Only in-frame clones appear in the TCRdb table, and some are missing; sequencing was by immunoSEQ multiplex PCR. The sample records 400,000 or so clones, roughly 86% being singletons. Sequencing was performed on PBMCs or T cells enriched from blood (not recorded which). The receptor was isolated from a middle-aged man in a cohort exposed to, infected with or recovered from COVID-19 (not recorded which). The J gene is TRBJ2-1, the V gene TRBV5-1; TRBD2 aligns across 9 bases. CDR3 sequence reads: CASSPDGSGSGNEQFF. CDR3 DNA: TGCGCCAGCAGCCCGGATGGTAGCGGGAGTGGTAATGAGCAGTTCTTC.